What follows are 14 T cell receptor beta chains derived from one specimen sequenced in a study of OX40 agonist ivuxolimab in advanced cancers. The method was the immunoSEQ multiplex PCR assay. TCRdb retrieved this table from immuneACCESS and kept in-frame rearrangements only. Not all clones are present; in checked studies, unresolved V genes account for under half, and no reason is known for the remainder. The sample table shows about 84,000 clones, and around 85% are seen once. Approximately 0.22% of the sample is in the top ten clones. The sample consisted of CD4+ or CD8+ T cells sorted from blood, taken in a trial of the OX40 agonist ivuxolimab. These receptors were collected from an adult with an advanced solid tumor such as melanoma, head and neck, liver or kidney cancer.

Within the sample, this clone is medium-sized. CDR3 in amino acids: CAIQHRDSSPIGLISLSPLHF. The CDR3 nucleotides read TGCGCCATTCAACACCGGGATTCTTCCCCTATCGGGCTGATCAGCTTATCACCCCTCCACTTT. V and J are TRBV10-1 and TRBJ1-6; no clear D. Per the germline V gene, CDR1 is WNHNN and CDR2 is SYGVQD (reference sequence). The CDR3 runs 21 residues. The V and J ends lost 10 bases and 10 bases respectively, with 41 bases between them.

The CDR3: CASSLEGGRGETQYF. The CDR3 DNA sequence: TGCGCCAGCAGCTTGGAGGGGGGAAGGGGAGAGACCCAGTACTTC. J is TRBJ2-5 and V is TRBV5-1, with D perhaps TRBD1 or TRBD2 (6 bases each). Germline V gene sequence: CDR1 SGHRS, CDR2 YFSETQ. Trimming took off 0 bases at V and 4 bases at J, with 13 bases between the two ends. The CDR3 has 15 residues.

The rearrangement links TRBV4-1 to TRBJ2-2; D possibly uses TRBD1 or TRBD2 (5 bases each). The ends were cut back, 1 base at V and 0 bases at J, with 12 bases in the middle. The CDR3 totals 17 residues. Germline lookup yields CDR1 MGHRA and CDR2 YSYEKL. CDR3: CASSQVLGTANTGELFF. Written as DNA, the CDR3 is TGCGCCAGCAGCCAAGTGTTAGGGACCGCGAACACCGGGGAGCTGTTTTTT.

V usage is TRBV4-2 and J usage is TRBJ1-6; perhaps TRBD1 as D (5 bases). This CDR3 region has 16 residues. V was pared by 1 base and J by 7 bases, with 14 bases between. Germline CDR1 LGHNA, CDR2 YNFKEQ. The CDR3 sequence: CASSQGHSRGNSPLHF. CDR3 in DNA: TGTGCCAGCAGCCAAGGCCACAGCCGGGGCAATTCACCCCTCCACTTT.

J is TRBJ2-1 and V is TRBV11-2, with D unresolved. V lost 5 bases and J lost 8, with 19 bases in between. This CDR3 is built from 15 residues. Germline CDR1 and CDR2: SGHAT and FQNNGV. The CDR3 DNA is TGTGCCAGCAGCGGCTCCTGGAGTGGCGGCGATGAGCAGTTCTTC. This translates into CASSGSWSGGDEQFF.

The chain is built from TRBV14 and TRBJ2-7; TRBD2 is a possible D gene (6 bases). The length of the CDR3 is 13 residues. Germline V lookup: CDR1 SGHDN, CDR2 FVKESK. V was shortened by 3 bases and J by 6 bases, with 12 bases between the two germline ends. CDR3 loop: CASSHAGGTEQYV. In nucleotides, the CDR3 is TGTGCCAGCAGCCACGCCGGGGGTACCGAGCAGTACGTC.

The rearrangement uses TRBV9 and TRBJ2-7; 7 bases map to TRBD2. With 0 bases clipped from V and 7 bases from J, the junction kept 4 bases outside the gene matches. The length of the CDR3 is 13 residues. CDR1 and CDR2 from the germline V gene are SGDLS and YYNGEE. This CDR3 reads CASSVDVGGEQYF. CDR3 coding DNA: TGTGCCAGCAGCGTAGATGTGGGGGGGGAGCAGTACTTC. The full variable domain, its missing parts supplied by reference TRBV9 and TRBJ2-7, is DSGVTQTPKHLITATGQRVTLRCSPRSGDLSVYWYQQSLDQGLQFLIQYYNGEERAKGNILERFSAQQFPDLHSELNLSSLELGDSALYFCASSVDVGGEQYFGPGTRLTVT.

This clone was recorded a few times. The chain uses TRBV18 and TRBJ1-2; 7 bases agree with TRBD1. Germline V gene sequence: CDR1 KGHSH, CDR2 LQKENI. Unmatched junction bases numbered 2, after V lost 4 bases and J lost 3 bases. The CDR3 contains 13 residues. The CDR3 DNA reads TGTGCCAGCTCACAGACAGGGTACTATGGCTACACCTTC. Translation: CASSQTGYYGYTF. Supplemented by reference TRBV18 and TRBJ1-2, the full variable domain reads NAGVMQNPRHLVRRRGQEARLRCSPMKGHSHVYWYRQLPEEGLKFMVYLQKENIIDESGMPKERFSAEFPKEGPSILRIQQVVRGDSAAYFCASSQTGYYGYTFGSGTRLTVV.

This clone was detected once. V gene TRBV5-1 combines with J gene TRBJ2-3; D is unclear. The CDR3 loop spans 15 amino acids. CDR1 is SGHRS, CDR2 YFSETQ, per germline. V was trimmed by 4 bases and J by 1 base, leaving 13 bases between them. The CDR3 loop reads CASSTPGQGTDTQYF. DNA of the CDR3: TGCGCCAGCAGCACACCGGGCCAGGGCACAGATACGCAGTATTTT.

The chain carries TRBV19 and TRBJ2-7; TRBD1 is a possible D gene (6 bases). Trimming took 3 bases from V and 6 from J, leaving 9 bases between them. The CDR3 length is 12 residues. Germline CDR1 and CDR2: LNHDA and SQIVND (reference sequence). CDR3 sequence (DNA): TGTGCCAGTAGTATCATAGGGGGCGAGCAGTACTTC. Its protein is CASSIIGGEQYF.

The chain combines TRBV5-1 with TRBJ1-5; no firm D call. The CDR3 is 13 amino acids. Looked up from germline, CDR1 is SGHRS and CDR2 is YFSETQ. The germline V and J ends were trimmed by 0 bases and 12 bases, with 13 bases remaining between them. The DNA for the CDR3 is TGCGCCAGCAGCTTGGAGGGCCCCCTCGGCCAGCATTTT. It codes for CASSLEGPLGQHF.

The rearrangement joins TRBV28 to TRBJ2-7, with a tentative D call TRBD1 (6 bases). Looked up from germline, CDR1 is MDHEN and CDR2 is SYDVKM. The CDR3 runs 16 residues. V lost 5 bases, J lost 3 bases, and 20 bases lay in between. The CDR3 reads CASSPSGTTKVYEQYF. Written as DNA, the CDR3 is TGTGCCAGCAGTCCATCCGGGACAACAAAGGTCTACGAGCAGTACTTC. The entire variable domain, with the rest obtained from reference TRBV28 and TRBJ2-7, is as follows: DVKVTQSSRYLVKRTGEKVFLECVQDMDHENMFWYRQDPGLGLRLIYFSYDVKMKEKGDIPEGYSVSREKKERFSLILESASTNQTSMYLCASSPSGTTKVYEQYFGPGTRLTVT.

The rearrangement uses TRBV27 and TRBJ2-7; D is possibly TRBD1 (6 bases). Trimming pared 6 bases from V and 3 bases from J, leaving 18 bases between. The CDR3 loop spans 15 amino acids. CDR1 is MNHEY, CDR2 SMNVEV, per germline (reference sequence). CDR3 region: CASSSRGQGSYEQYV. DNA of the CDR3: TGTGCCAGCAGCTCCCGTGGGCAGGGGAGCTACGAGCAGTACGTC.

The chain uses TRBV5-5 and TRBJ1-1, with 11 nucleotides matching TRBD1. J was trimmed by 1 base and V by 2 bases; bases with no gene match: 4. Germline V gives CDR1 SGHKS, CDR2 YYEKEE (reference sequence). This CDR3 contains 16 residues. The CDR3 region is CASSFIGTGGNTEAFF. CDR3 coding DNA: TGTGCCAGCAGCTTTATCGGGACAGGGGGGAACACTGAAGCTTTCTTT.